This TCR beta chain was found in a study of sequential checkpoint blockade in melanoma (dated by TCRdb to the late 2010s). In the study overall: In a 1:1 randomization, patients received either first-line nivolumab then ipilimumab (arm A) or ipilimumab then nivolumab (arm B). Maintenance nivolumab was given following each of the two trial sequences.

According to the study, the label for this sample's treatment or condition signals: randomized to nivolumab then ipilimumab (arm A) or the reverse (arm B). No trial patient had received prior DNA-damaging chemotherapy. Live CD3+CD8+ cells negative for CD19 and CD56 were sorted from thawed PBMCs on a FACS Aria II flow cytometer. The samples were obtained from melanoma patients enrolled in CheckMate 064, an open-label, randomized phase II trial testing sequential checkpoint blockade. Peripheral blood mononuclear cells were collected by leukapheresis, purified using Ficoll-Paque, and frozen in human serum containing 10% DMSO. Immediately after sorting, the purity of sorted blood CD3+CD8+ cells was verified to be >95%, after which DNA was extracted. The full study reports these points: Larger, independent patient cohorts are needed to validate the response-prediction model that combines TCR metrics and mutation burden.

From the cysteine up to the phenylalanine, the CDR3 has a length of 15 residues. Of the read, only the CDR3 DNA is kept; its 45 bases are in frame from base 1. CDR1 is given as MNHEY and CDR2 as SVGAGI, both from the germline V gene. Germline trimming amounts to 2 bases on V and 5 bases on J, with 3 as the count of junction bases outside the gene matches. TCRbeta CDR3 regions were immunosequenced from genomic DNA with the immunoSEQ Assay. Before high-throughput sequencing, genomic DNA was amplified using bias-controlled multiplex PCR. Regarding the original processing steps: To quantify the absolute abundance of each unique TCRbeta CDR3 region, the sequences were collapsed and filtered. Clonality, defined as 1 minus Pielou's evenness, was calculated using only productive rearrangements. A previously published method was used to identify clones whose frequencies were significantly greater in on-treatment samples than in baseline samples. What TCRdb holds here is the immuneACCESS table cut down to in-frame rearrangements. Part of the clones is not present; checked against another copy, under half of the missing clones reflect an unresolved V gene, and the others are unexplained. That table supplies the V and J calls and clone size; D and trimming were determined from the DNA. For this sample there are more than 10,000 clones; roughly four fifths appear just once. Together, the top ten hold around a quarter of the sample.

Concerning this clone itself: Its antigen is not yet known. No base-level quality is on record; no much larger clone is a single base apart.

Material: CD8+ T cells sorted from blood (inferred from file names), obtained from a patient given nivolumab and ipilimumab in sequence. The receptor comes from a human donor with melanoma. The sequence joins TRBV6-5 to TRBJ2-1, with TRBD2 matching 10 junction bases. The CDR3 corresponds to CASSYPSGGDNEQFF. The DNA reads as follows: TGTGCCAGCAGTTACCCCAGCGGGGGGGACAATGAGCAGTTCTTC.